Presented here are 8 T cell receptor beta chains from one specimen sequenced in a study of molecular identifiers for immune sequencing clone quantification. A single record per CDR3 protein comes from TCRdb applying MiXCR to the PCR reads. The table lists approximately 550,000 distinct CDR3 sequences, 25% of them singletons. The sequenced sample consisted of naive CD8+ T cells from blood, with Jurkat cell RNA spiked in. As to subset: FACS-sorted CD8+CD4-CCR7+CD45RA+ naive T cells. The source of these receptors is a human donor in good health. Some libraries in this study had Jurkat cell RNA spiked in.

Comments on this clonotype: The junction departs from germline at one end; a sequencing error may be responsible. The chain recombines TRBV4-3 with TRBJ2-7, with D possibly TRBD2 on 6 matching bases. This CDR3 spans 15 amino acids. Germline assignment: CDR1 LGHNA and CDR2 YSLEER. The CDR3 DNA follows: TGCGCCAGCAGCCAAGCTCTAGCGATCTCCTACGGGCAGTACTTC. Translated, it gives CASSQALAISYGQYF.

The chain uses TRBV7-9 and TRBJ2-5; 9 bases agree with TRBD1. V dropped 5 bases and J dropped 4; count of bases not matched to a gene: 2. This CDR3 is 13 amino acids long. The germline gives CDR1 SEHNR, CDR2 FQNEAQ (reference sequence). CDR3: CASSETGGETQYF. CDR3 DNA sequence: TGTGCCAGCAGCGAGACAGGGGGAGAGACCCAGTACTTC.

This clonotype was seen a few times. The V call is TRBV27, the J call TRBJ2-3, with TRBD2 matching over 7 bases. The CDR3 covers 16 residues. The germline gives CDR1 MNHEY, CDR2 SMNVEV (reference sequence). V was pared by 1 base and J by 1 base, with 5 bases of the junction left unmatched. The CDR3 here is CASSLFPGGGTDTQYF. Written as DNA, the CDR3 is TGTGCCAGCAGTTTATTTCCGGGAGGAGGCACAGATACGCAGTATTTT.

The genes are TRBV30 and TRBJ1-1, with unresolved D. The length of the CDR3 is 13 residues. Germline-derived CDR1 and CDR2 are GTSNPN and SVGIG (reference sequence). V was cut by 0 bases and J by 5 bases, with 10 bases left in between. The chain's CDR3 is CAWSVLRGTEAFF. For the CDR3, the DNA is TGTGCCTGGAGTGTACTACGGGGAACTGAAGCTTTCTTT.

V is TRBV6-2 or TRBV6-3 and J is TRBJ1-1; D may be TRBD1 (6 bases). The V end lost 3 bases, the J end lost 5 bases, and 22 bases lay between the germline ends. Germline CDR1 and CDR2: MNHEY and SVGEGT. The CDR3 is 17 residues long. The CDR3 is CASSYSQSGGARTEAFF. The DNA for the CDR3 is TGTGCCAGCAGTTATTCTCAGTCTGGGGGGGCAAGGACTGAAGCTTTCTTT.

To note about this clonotype: Possible read error: a much larger clone is one base away. The chain recombines TRBV6-5 with TRBJ1-1; D is undetermined. Between the trimmed V and J ends, which lost 5 bases and 1 base, there was a span of 8 bases. This CDR3 has 13 amino acids. Germline lookup yields CDR1 MNHEY and CDR2 SVGAGI. CDR3 DNA sequence: TGTGCCAGCAGTACGGCTACGAACACTGAAGCTTTCTTT. Protein sequence: CASSTATNTEAFF.

The rearrangement uses TRBV11-2 and TRBJ2-3; TRBD2 might be the D (6 bases). Trimming removed 8 bases at V and 6 bases at J, with 18 bases between. Germline V gene lookup returns CDR1 SGHAT and CDR2 FQNNGV. The CDR3 spans 14 residues. The chain's CDR3 is CASRTVTSPDTQYF. Written as DNA, the CDR3 is TGTGCCAGCCGAACCGTGACTAGTCCGGATACGCAGTATTTT.

This clonotype occurred a few times. The chain uses TRBV11-2 and TRBJ2-5; D is unclear. V was clipped by 3 bases and J by 5 bases, with 4 bases between them. Germline V gene data show CDR1 as SGHAT and CDR2 as FQNNGV. The CDR3 is 11 amino acids. DNA of the CDR3: TGTGCCAGCAGCTTGTGGGAGACCCAGTACTTC. This gives the protein CASSLWETQYF.